This TCR beta chain was documented in a study of cytotoxic CD8 clonotypes in ibrutinib-treated CLL. This CDR3 is built from 14 residues. Germline CDR1 LGHNA, CDR2 YNFKEQ. Germline trimming cut 3 bases from V and 4 bases from J; bases unmatched to any gene: 4. Produced via immunoSEQ multiplex PCR; TCRdb's table is partial and in-frame only. The data hold over 200,000 clones, with 79% observed a single time. The clonotype comes from a human donor with chronic lymphocytic leukemia. This specimen was PBMCs, taken after 12 months of ibrutinib treatment. The V and J genes are TRBV4-2 and TRBJ1-1, with 8 bases that match TRBD1. Written as DNA, the CDR3 is TGTGCCAGCAGCCAGGACAGGGATGGCACTGAAGCTTTCTTT. Its translation: CASSQDRDGTEAFF.